This TCR beta chain was profiled in a study of blood T cell repertoires in COVID-19. CDR3 length equals 17 residues. From germline, CDR1 is MGHRA and CDR2 YSYEKL. Trimming at V came to 2 bases and at J to 3 bases, leaving 7 bases not matched to a gene. In the authors' methods: Researchers report that nucleated cell counts were estimated from reference gene primer amplification. The data were produced by immunoSEQ multiplex PCR, yet TCRdb's version contains in-frame clones alone and is incomplete. V and J calls and clone size are those listed in that table; D and trimming were worked out from the DNA. The data contain 98,000 or so clones, 91% of them singletons.

The receptor was isolated from a human donor in a cohort sampled during active COVID-19. The sequencing sample was made of peripheral blood. J is TRBJ2-3 and V is TRBV4-1; TRBD2 matches at 11 bases. CDR3 amino acids: CASSQLVAGGATDTQYF. For the CDR3, the DNA is TGCGCCAGCAGCCAACTCGTAGCGGGGGGGGCAACAGATACGCAGTATTTT.